This T cell receptor beta chain appears in the sequencing data of a study of human T cells and chemical hapten exposure. Across the study: While the approximately 25-week study was under way, patients received diphenylcyclopropenone on the scalp every week.

As the library was built, unique molecular identifiers were attached to individual cDNA molecules. A single record per CDR3 protein comes from TCRdb applying MiXCR to the RACE reads. The profile shows under 450,000 distinct CDR3 sequences, roughly 5% of them singletons. There are 15 residues in the CDR3. V lost 6 bases to trimming and J lost 1 base, with 14 bases between them. CDR1 and CDR2 (germline): MNHNY, SVGAGI (reference sequence). Noted time point: patch test 1, 2 weeks after DPC sensitization. Treatment reported: therapeutic diphenylcyclopropenone sensitization with weekly scalp DPC. This clonotype was obtained from a woman aged 45-60 years with alopecia areata. Some clones in this sample may be carry-over from other donors' samples. V is TRBV6-6 and J is TRBJ2-3; D gene unclear. Material: whole blood, obtained in connection with sensitization to the hapten diphenylcyclopropenone (DPC). Written as DNA, the CDR3 is TGTGCCAGCAGAAAAGGCGTCGTGGGCACAGATACGCAGTATTTT. Amino acid sequence: CASRKGVVGTDTQYF.